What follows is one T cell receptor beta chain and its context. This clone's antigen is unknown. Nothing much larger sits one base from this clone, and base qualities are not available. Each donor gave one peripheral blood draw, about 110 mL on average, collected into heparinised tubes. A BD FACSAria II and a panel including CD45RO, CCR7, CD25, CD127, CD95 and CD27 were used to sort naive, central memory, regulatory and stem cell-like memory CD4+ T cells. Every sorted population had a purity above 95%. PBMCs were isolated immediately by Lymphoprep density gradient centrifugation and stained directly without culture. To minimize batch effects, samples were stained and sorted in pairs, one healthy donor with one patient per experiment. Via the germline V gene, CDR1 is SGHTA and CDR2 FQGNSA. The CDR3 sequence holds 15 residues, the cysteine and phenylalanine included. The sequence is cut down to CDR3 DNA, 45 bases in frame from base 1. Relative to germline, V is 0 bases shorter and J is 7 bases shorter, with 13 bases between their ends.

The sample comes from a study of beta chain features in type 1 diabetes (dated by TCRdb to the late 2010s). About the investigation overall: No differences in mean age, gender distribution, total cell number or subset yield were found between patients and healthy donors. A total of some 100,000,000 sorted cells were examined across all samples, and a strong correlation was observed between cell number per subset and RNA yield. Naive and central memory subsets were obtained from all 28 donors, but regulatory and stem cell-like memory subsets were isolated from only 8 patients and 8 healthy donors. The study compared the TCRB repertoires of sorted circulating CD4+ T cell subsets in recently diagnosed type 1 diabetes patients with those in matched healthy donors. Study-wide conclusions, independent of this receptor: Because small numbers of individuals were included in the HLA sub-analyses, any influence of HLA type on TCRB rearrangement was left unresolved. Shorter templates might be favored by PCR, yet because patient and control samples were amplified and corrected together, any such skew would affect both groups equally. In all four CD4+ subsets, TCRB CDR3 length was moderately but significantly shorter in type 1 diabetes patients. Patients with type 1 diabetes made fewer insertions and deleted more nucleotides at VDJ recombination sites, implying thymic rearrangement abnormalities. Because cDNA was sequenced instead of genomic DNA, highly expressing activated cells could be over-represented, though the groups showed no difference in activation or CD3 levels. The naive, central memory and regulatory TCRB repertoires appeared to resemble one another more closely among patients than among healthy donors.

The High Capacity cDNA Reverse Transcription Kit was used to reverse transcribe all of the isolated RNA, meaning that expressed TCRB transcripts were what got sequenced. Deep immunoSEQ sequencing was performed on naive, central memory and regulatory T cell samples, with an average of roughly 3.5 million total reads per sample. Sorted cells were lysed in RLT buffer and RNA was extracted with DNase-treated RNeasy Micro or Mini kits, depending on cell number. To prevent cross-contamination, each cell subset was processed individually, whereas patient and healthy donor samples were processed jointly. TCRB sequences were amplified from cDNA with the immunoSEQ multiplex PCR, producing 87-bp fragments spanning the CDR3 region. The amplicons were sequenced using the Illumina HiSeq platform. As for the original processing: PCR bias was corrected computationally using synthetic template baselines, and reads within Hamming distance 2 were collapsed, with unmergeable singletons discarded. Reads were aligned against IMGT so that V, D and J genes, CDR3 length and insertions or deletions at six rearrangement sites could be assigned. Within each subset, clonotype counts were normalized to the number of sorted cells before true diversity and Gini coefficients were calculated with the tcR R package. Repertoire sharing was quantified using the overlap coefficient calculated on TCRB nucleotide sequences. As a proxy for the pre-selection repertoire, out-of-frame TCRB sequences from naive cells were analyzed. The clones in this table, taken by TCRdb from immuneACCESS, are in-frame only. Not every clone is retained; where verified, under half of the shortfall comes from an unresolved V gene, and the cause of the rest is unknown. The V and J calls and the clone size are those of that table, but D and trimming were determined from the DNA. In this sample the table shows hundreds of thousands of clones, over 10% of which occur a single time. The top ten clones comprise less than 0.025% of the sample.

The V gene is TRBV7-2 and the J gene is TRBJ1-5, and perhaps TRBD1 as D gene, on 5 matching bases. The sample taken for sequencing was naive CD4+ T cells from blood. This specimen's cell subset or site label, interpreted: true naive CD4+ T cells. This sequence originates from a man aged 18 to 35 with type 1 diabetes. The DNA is TGTGCCAGCAGCTTAGCGGGGACCACCAGCCAGCCCCAGCATTTT. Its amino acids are CASSLAGTTSQPQHF.